The 11 T cell receptor beta chains in this list originate from one sample, sequenced in a study of T-cell memory formation after mild COVID-19. TCRdb passed the 5' RACE reads through MiXCR, listing each CDR3 protein once. The sample contains around 300,000 distinct CDR3 sequences, roughly 13% of which appear only once. Sequences were obtained from PBMCs or a T cell subset sorted from them (not recorded which). The source of these receptors is a man aged 18 to 30 who had mild COVID-19 (a few samples of this study predate the infection). Cell type and time point are not known.

This clonotype has only a few counts. The V and J genes are TRBV9 and TRBJ2-1; D remains unclear. CDR3 length equals 14 residues. V was trimmed by 0 bases and J by 9 bases, leaving 13 bases between them. Germline lookup yields CDR1 SGDLS and CDR2 YYNGEE. The CDR3 region has the DNA TGTGCCAGCAGCGTAGAACTAAGTAGGGCTGAGCAGTTCTTC. It yields the protein CASSVELSRAEQFF.

The chain's CDR3 is CATSRGGQGINEQFF. The CDR3 DNA is TGTGCCACCAGCAGAGGGGGACAGGGAATAAATGAGCAGTTCTTC. The V and J genes are TRBV15 and TRBJ2-1, with 9 nucleotides matching TRBD1. The CDR3 is 15 residues long. Unmatched junction bases numbered 5, after V lost 1 base and J lost 7 bases. Germline CDR1 and CDR2: LNHNV and YYDKDF (reference sequence). The full variable domain, with the rest looked up from reference TRBV15 and TRBJ2-1, is DAMVIQNPRYQVTQFGKPVTLSCSQTLNHNVMYWYQQKSSQAPKLLFHYYDKDFNNEADTPDNFQSRRPNTSFCFLDIRSPGLGDTAMYLCATSRGGQGINEQFFGPGTRLTVL.

This clonotype came up many times. V gene TRBV7-2 combines with J gene TRBJ2-3, with D unclear. V lost 5 bases and J lost 8, with 8 bases in between. The germline V gene encodes CDR1 SGHTA and CDR2 FQGNSA. This CDR3 comprises 11 residues. CDR3 region: CASSESSTQYF. The CDR3 DNA sequence: TGTGCCAGCAGCGAGTCTAGTACGCAGTATTTT. The variable domain in full, with the rest retrieved from reference TRBV7-2 and TRBJ2-3, is GAGVSQSPSNKVTEKGKDVELRCDPISGHTALYWYRQSLGQGLEFLIYFQGNSAPDKSGLPSDRFSAERTGGSVSTLTIQRTQQEDSAVYLCASSESSTQYFGPGTRLTVL.

The chain links TRBV20-1 to TRBJ2-1; 7 positions match TRBD2. The germline V gene has CDR1 DFQATT and CDR2 SNEGSKA (reference sequence). The CDR3 is 14 amino acids. V dropped 5 bases and J dropped 5; count of bases not matched to a gene: 9. CDR3 bases: TGCAGTGCTCCCCTAGCGGCCCGGGACAATGAGCAGTTCTTC. Translated: CSAPLAARDNEQFF.

This clonotype was counted only a few times. V and J are TRBV7-3 and TRBJ2-3; D may be TRBD2 (6 bases). This CDR3 has 15 residues. V dropped 3 bases and J dropped 2 bases, with 12 bases sitting between them. CDR1 and CDR2 from the germline V gene are SGHTA and FQGTGA. This chain's CDR3 is CASSLGGLYTDTQYF. The DNA for the CDR3 is TGTGCCAGCAGCTTGGGAGGACTCTACACAGATACGCAGTATTTT.

The V call is TRBV2, the J call TRBJ2-6, with D perhaps matching TRBD1 (5 bases). The length of the CDR3 is 16 residues. V lost 3 bases, J lost 2 bases, and 11 bases lay in between. The germline V gene encodes CDR1 SNHLY and CDR2 FYNNEI. The CDR3 region has the DNA TGTGCCAGCAGTGACGGCAGGGTAGCTGGGGCCAACGTCCTGACTTTC. Its translation is CASSDGRVAGANVLTF. Using reference TRBV2 and TRBJ2-6 for the parts outside the CDR3, the full variable domain is EPEVTQTPSHQVTQMGQEVILRCVPISNHLYFYWYRQILGQKVEFLVSFYNNEISEKSEIFDDQFSVERPDGSNFTLKIRSTKLEDSAMYFCASSDGRVAGANVLTFGAGSRLTVL.

This chain uses TRBV5-1 with TRBJ1-4; D remains ambiguous. Between the trimmed V and J ends, which lost 0 bases and 8 bases, there was a span of 5 bases. The CDR3 is 12 amino acids. CDR1 and CDR2 (germline): SGHRS, YFSETQ. The CDR3 loop is CASSLDREKLFF. The CDR3 DNA follows: TGCGCCAGCAGCTTGGACAGAGAAAAACTGTTTTTT.

The rearrangement joins TRBV5-6 to TRBJ2-7, with 8 bases aligning to TRBD1. Looked up from germline, CDR1 is SGHDT and CDR2 is YYEEEE. The length of the CDR3 is 12 residues. The V and J ends lost 5 bases and 5 bases, in that order; junction bases with no gene match: 3. The CDR3 sequence is CASRAGGDEQYV. CDR3 nucleotide sequence: TGTGCCAGCAGGGCAGGGGGCGACGAGCAGTACGTC.

The CDR3 spells CASSLGKAEAFF. In DNA, the CDR3 is TGTGCCAGCAGCTTAGGCAAAGCGGAAGCTTTCTTT. J is TRBJ1-1 and V is TRBV7-9; D is unclear. The CDR3 runs to 12 residues. Trimming took off 1 base at V and 8 bases at J, with 8 bases between the two ends. The V gene's germline CDR1 is SEHNR and CDR2 FQNEAQ (reference sequence).

This clonotype was seen only a few times. This sequence joins TRBV6-2 or TRBV6-3 and TRBJ2-7, with 7 bases that match TRBD2. CDR3 length: 13 amino acids. The V gene end was trimmed by 6 bases and the J gene end by 2 bases; junction bases not matched to a gene: 4. Germline V gene lookup returns CDR1 MNHEY and CDR2 SVGEGT. CDR3 in DNA: TGTGCCAGCAGCTACGGACTAGCCTACGAGCAGTACTTC. This translates into CASSYGLAYEQYF.

This chain uses TRBV3-1 with TRBJ2-6; D is ambiguous. This CDR3 is built from 16 residues. Trimming removed 0 bases from V and 2 bases from J, with 8 bases in between. Germline V gene sequence: CDR1 LGHDT, CDR2 YNNKEL (reference sequence). The CDR3 is CASSQDLVTGANVLTF. DNA for the CDR3: TGTGCCAGCAGCCAAGATTTGGTTACTGGGGCCAACGTCCTGACTTTC.